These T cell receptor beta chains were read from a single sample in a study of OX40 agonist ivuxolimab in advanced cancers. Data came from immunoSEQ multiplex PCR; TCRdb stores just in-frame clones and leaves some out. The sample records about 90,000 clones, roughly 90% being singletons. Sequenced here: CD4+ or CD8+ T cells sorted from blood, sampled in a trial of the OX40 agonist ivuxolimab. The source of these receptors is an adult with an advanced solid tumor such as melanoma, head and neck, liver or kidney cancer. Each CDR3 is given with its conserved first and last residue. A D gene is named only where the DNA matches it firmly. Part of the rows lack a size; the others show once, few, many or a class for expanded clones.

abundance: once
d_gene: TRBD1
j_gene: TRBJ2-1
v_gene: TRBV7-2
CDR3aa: CASSASPGTGGEFF
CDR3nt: TGTGCCAGCAGCGCATCACCCGGGACAGGGGGGGAGTTCTTC

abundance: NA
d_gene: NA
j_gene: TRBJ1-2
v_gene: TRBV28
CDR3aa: CASSFGGGRGYTF
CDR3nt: TGTGCCAGCAGTTTTGGCGGGGGGCGCGGCTACACCTTC

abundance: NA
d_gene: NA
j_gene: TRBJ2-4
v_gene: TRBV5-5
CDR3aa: CASSLRQENIQYF
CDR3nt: TGTGCCAGCAGCTTGAGGCAGGAAAACATTCAGTACTTC

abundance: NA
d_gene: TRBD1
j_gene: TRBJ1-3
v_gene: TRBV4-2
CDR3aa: CASSLGQGALGNTIYF
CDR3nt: TGTGCCAGCAGCCTGGGACAGGGGGCGCTTGGAAACACCATATATTTT

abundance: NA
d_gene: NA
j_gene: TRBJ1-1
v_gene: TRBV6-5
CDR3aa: CASSYSLGNTEAFF
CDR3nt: TGTGCCAGCAGTTACTCTCTGGGGAACACTGAAGCTTTCTTT

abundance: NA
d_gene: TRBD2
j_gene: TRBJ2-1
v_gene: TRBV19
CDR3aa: CASSRGTSGLFHEQFF
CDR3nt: TGTGCCAGTAGCCGGGGGACTAGCGGTTTGTTTCATGAGCAGTTCTTC

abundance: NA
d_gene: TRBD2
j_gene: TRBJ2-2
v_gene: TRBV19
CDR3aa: CASSIDRLAGVAGELFF
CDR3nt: TGTGCCAGTAGTATAGACCGACTAGCGGGAGTTGCCGGGGAGCTGTTTTTT

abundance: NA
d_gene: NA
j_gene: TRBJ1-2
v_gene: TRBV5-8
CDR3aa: CASSLETARGYTF
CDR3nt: TGTGCCAGCAGCTTGGAGACGGCTCGCGGCTACACCTTC

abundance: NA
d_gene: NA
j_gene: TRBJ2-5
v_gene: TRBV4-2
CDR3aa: CASSPRRGPVQETQYF
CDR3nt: TGTGCCAGCAGCCCCAGGCGGGGGCCGGTTCAAGAGACCCAGTACTTC

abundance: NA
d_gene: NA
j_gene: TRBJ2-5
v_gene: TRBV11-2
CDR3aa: CASSAVTRDETQYF
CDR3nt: TGTGCCAGCAGCGCGGTGACTAGGGATGAGACCCAGTACTTC

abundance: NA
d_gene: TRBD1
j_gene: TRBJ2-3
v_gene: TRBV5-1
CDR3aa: CASSFGDRGGTDTQYF
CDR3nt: TGCGCCAGCAGCTTCGGGGACAGGGGCGGCACAGATACGCAGTATTTT

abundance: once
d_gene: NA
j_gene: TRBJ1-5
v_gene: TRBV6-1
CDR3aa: CASRSQGTQPQHF
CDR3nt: TGTGCCAGCAGGTCCCAGGGAACGCAGCCCCAGCATTTT

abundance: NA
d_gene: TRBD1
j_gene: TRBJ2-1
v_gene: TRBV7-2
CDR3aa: CASRRGGQGNHNEQFF
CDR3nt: TGTGCCAGCAGGAGGGGGGGACAGGGGAATCACAATGAGCAGTTCTTC

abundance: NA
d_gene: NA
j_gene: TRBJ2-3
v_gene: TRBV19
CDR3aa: CASAGLRSSTDTQYF
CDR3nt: TGTGCCAGTGCGGGACTCCGTTCCTCCACAGATACGCAGTATTTT

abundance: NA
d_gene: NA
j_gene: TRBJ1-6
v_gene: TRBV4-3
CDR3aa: CASSQATERGSPLHF
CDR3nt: TGCGCCAGCAGCCAAGCGACAGAAAGAGGATCACCCCTCCACTTT

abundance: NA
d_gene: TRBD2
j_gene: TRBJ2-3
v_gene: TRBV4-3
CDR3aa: CASSHLVRLAGAIDTQYF
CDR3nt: TGCGCCAGCAGCCACCTTGTTCGACTAGCGGGAGCCATAGATACGCAGTATTTT

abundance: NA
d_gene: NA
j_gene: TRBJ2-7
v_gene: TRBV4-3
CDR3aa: CASSQDIGRYYEQYF
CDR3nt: TGCGCCAGCAGCCAAGATATCGGCAGATATTACGAGCAGTACTTC

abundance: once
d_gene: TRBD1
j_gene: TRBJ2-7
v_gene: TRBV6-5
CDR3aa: CASSEQGGWYEQYF
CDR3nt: TGTGCCAGCAGTGAACAAGGGGGCTGGTACGAGCAGTACTTC

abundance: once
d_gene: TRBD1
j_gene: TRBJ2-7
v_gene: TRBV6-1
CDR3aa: CASTLGQGGVGEQYF
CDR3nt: TGTGCCAGCACCCTGGGACAGGGGGGCGTAGGGGAGCAGTACTTC

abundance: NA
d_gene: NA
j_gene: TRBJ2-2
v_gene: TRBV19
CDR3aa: CASSIRRQVGTGELFF
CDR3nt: TGTGCCAGTAGTATAAGGAGACAAGTAGGGACCGGGGAGCTGTTTTTT

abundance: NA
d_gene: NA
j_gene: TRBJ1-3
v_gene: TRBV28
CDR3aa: CASSFGGVGNTIYF
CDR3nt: TGTGCCAGCAGTTTTGGGGGAGTTGGAAACACCATATATTTT

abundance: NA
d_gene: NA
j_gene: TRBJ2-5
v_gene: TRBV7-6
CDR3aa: CASSPSQETQYF
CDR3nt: TGTGCCAGTAGTCCCAGCCAAGAGACCCAGTACTTC